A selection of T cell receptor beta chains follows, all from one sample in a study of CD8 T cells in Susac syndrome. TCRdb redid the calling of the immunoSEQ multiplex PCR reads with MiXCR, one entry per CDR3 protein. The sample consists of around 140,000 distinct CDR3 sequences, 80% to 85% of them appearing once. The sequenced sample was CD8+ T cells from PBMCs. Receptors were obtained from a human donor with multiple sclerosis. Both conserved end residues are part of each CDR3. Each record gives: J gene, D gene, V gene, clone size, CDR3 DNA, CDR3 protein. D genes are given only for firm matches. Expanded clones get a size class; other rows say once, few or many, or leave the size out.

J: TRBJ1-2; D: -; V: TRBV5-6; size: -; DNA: TGTGCCAGCAGCTTGATATCAGGGTACTATGGCTACACCTTC; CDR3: CASSLISGYYGYTF
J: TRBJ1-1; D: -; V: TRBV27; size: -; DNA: TGTGCCAGCAGTCCCCGGGGCTCAATCGGGGGGGGCACTGAAGCTTTCTTT; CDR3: CASSPRGSIGGGTEAFF
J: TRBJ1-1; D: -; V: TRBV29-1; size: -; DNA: TGCAGCGTTGGGAGGTGGGACACTGAAGCTTTCTTT; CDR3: CSVGRWDTEAFF
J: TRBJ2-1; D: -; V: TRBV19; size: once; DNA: TGTGCCAGTAGTCCGGGAGAGAGGAGCTCCTACAATGAGCAGTTCTTC; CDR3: CASSPGERSSYNEQFF
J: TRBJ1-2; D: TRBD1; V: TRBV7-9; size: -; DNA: TGTGCCAGCAGCTCGGCGGCAGGGGGTCGCTATGGCTACACCTTC; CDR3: CASSSAAGGRYGYTF
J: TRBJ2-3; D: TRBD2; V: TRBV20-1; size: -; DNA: TGCAGTGCCCCCGAAGAAAGCGGGAGACCTAGCACAGATACGCAGTATTTT; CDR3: CSAPEESGRPSTDTQYF
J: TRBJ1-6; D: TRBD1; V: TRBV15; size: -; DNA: TGTGCCACCAGGCAGAAGACAGGGGGACTTTCACCCCTCCACTTT; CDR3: CATRQKTGGLSPLHF
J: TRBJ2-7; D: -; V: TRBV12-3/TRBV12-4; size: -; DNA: TGTGCCAGCAGTCCGGACAAACGATACGAGCAGTACTTC; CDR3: CASSPDKRYEQYF
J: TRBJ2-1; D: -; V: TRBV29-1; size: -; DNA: TGCAGCGTTGCGGGCCCACGCAATGAGCAGTTCTTC; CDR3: CSVAGPRNEQFF
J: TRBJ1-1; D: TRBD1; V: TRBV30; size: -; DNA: TGTGCCTGGAGCCTGGACAGGGTCACTGAAGCTTTCTTT; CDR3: CAWSLDRVTEAFF
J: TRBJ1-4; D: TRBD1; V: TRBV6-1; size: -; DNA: TGTGCCAGCAGGTTGGACAGGGGGCGATACGCTGAAAAACTGTTTTTT; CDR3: CASRLDRGRYAEKLFF
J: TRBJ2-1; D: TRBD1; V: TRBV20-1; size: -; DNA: TGCAGTGCTCCTACAGGGGGGCCATTTAGGCTCTTC; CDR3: CSAPTGGPFRLF
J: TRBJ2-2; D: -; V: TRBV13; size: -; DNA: TGTGCCAGCAGCTTAGCCGAAGGCGGCGGGGAGCTGTTTTTT; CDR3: CASSLAEGGGELFF
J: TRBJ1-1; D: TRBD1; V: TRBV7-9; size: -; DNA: TGTGCCAGCAGCCTAAGCAGGACAGGGGACACTGAAGCTTTCTTT; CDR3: CASSLSRTGDTEAFF
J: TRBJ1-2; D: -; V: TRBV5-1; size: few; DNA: TGCGCCAGCAGCAGAAGACAACCTTTTTTAGGTAATGGCTACACCTTC; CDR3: CASSRRQPFLGNGYTF
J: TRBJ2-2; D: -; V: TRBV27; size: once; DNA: TGTGCCAGCAGTTTGCAGGCCACCGGGGAGCTGTTTTTT; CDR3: CASSLQATGELFF
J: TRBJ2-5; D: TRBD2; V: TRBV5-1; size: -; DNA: TGCGCCAGCAGCTTTTCTAGCGGGGGACAAGAGACCCAGTACTTC; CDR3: CASSFSSGGQETQYF
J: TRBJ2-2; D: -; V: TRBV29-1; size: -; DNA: TGCAGCGTTGTGTTAGGGAACACCGGGGAGCTGTTTTTT; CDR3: CSVVLGNTGELFF
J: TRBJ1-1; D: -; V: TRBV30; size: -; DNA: TGTGCCTGGAGTCCAGGGCTGGGCACTGAAGCTTTCTTT; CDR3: CAWSPGLGTEAFF
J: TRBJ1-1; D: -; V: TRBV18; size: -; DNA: TGTGCCAGCTCCGATTGGGAGATGAACACTGAAGCTTTCTTT; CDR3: CASSDWEMNTEAFF
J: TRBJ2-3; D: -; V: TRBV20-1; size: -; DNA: TGCAGTGCTAGATGGTCCGATATTAGGCAGTATTTT; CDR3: CSARWSDIRQYF
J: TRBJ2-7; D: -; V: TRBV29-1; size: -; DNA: TGCAGCGTTGAAGAACCCAGTCGCTCCTACGAGCAGTACTTC; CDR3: CSVEEPSRSYEQYF
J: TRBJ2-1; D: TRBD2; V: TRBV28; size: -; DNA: TGTGCCTCATACCGGACTAGCGACCAATATGAGCAGTTCTTC; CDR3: CASYRTSDQYEQFF
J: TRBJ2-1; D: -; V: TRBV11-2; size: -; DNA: TGTGCCAGCAGCTTAGTGTTGTCGGAGGGCATTGTGTATGAGCAGTTCTTC; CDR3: CASSLVLSEGIVYEQFF
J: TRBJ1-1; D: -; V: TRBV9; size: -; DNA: TGTGCCAGCAGCGACGGACACCCAAACACTGAAGCTTTCTTT; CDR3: CASSDGHPNTEAFF
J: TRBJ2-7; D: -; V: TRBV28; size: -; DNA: TGTGCCAGCAGGCCTACCGGGTCCCCCGGTTACGAGCAGTACTTC; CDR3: CASRPTGSPGYEQYF
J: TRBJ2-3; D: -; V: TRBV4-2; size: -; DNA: TGTGCCAGCAGCGACTCCCCCCCGGGGGGCACAGATACGCAGTATTTT; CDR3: CASSDSPPGGTDTQYF
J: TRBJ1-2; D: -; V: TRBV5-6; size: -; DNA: TGTGCCAGCAGCTTGGGAAGGGGAGAGGTCGGCTACACCTTC; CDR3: CASSLGRGEVGYTF
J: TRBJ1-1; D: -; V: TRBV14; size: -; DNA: TGTGCCAGCGGCAACAAGGGGGGGGGCGCTGAAGCTTTCTTT; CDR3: CASGNKGGGAEAFF
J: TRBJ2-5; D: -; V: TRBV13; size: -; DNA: TGTGCCAGCAGCCCCCAATGGCTGGGCGGGGGACACAACCAAGAGACCCAGTACTTC; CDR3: CASSPQWLGGGHNQETQYF
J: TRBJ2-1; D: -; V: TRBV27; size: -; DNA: TGTGCCAGCAGTACGGCCTACAATGAGCAGTTCTTC; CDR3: CASSTAYNEQFF
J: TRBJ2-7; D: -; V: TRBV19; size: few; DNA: TGTGCCAGTAGCAGGGACTCCTACGAGCAGTACTTC; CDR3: CASSRDSYEQYF
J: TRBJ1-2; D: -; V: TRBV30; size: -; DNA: TGTGCCTCACCCGAGGGGGGCGCTTTCTATGGCTACACCTTC; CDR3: CASPEGGAFYGYTF
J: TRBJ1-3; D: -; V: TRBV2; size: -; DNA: TGTGCCAGCAGAGCGTCTTCAGCAGGGTGGTCGGACACCATATATTTT; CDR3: CASRASSAGWSDTIYF
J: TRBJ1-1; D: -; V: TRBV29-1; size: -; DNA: TGCAGCGTCCTCATTAACACTGAAGCTTTCTTT; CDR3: CSVLINTEAFF
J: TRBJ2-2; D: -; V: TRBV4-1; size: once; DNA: TGCGCCAGCAGCCAAGGCCCGGGTCTTCAGAACACCGGGGAGCTGTTTTTT; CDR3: CASSQGPGLQNTGELFF
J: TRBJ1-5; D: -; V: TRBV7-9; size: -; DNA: TGTGCCAGCAGCCGGTTAATGGACAGAAGTTATAGCAATCAGCCCCAGCATTTT; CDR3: CASSRLMDRSYSNQPQHF
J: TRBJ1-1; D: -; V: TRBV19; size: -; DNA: TGTGCCAGTAACGAGGGGACTGAAGCTTTCTTT; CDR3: CASNEGTEAFF
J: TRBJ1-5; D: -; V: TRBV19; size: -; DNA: TGTGCCAGTAGTATAAGGCAGATCGGCAATCAGCCCCAGCATTTT; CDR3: CASSIRQIGNQPQHF
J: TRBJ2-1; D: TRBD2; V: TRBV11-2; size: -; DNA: TGTGCCAGCAGCCTACTAGCGGGGGTATATGAGCAGTTCTTC; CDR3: CASSLLAGVYEQFF
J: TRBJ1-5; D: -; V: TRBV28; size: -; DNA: TGTGCCAGCTGGGAGGGGTCTAGCAATCAGCCCCAGCATTTT; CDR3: CASWEGSSNQPQHF
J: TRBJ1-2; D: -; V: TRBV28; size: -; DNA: TGTGCCAGCAGCCGGGCAGGGGTTGTGGACTATGGCTACACCTTC; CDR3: CASSRAGVVDYGYTF
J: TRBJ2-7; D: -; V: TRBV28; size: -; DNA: TGTGCCAGCAGTTTATTGGGTCTCTCCTACGAGCAGTACTTC; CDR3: CASSLLGLSYEQYF
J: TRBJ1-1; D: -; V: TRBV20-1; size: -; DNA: TGCAGTGCTAAGAGAAGAGGGGGCACTGAAGCTTTCTTT; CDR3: CSAKRRGGTEAFF
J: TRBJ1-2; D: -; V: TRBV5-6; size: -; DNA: TGTGCCAGCAGCTTGGAGACAGCCTTTAACTATGGCTACACCTTC; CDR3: CASSLETAFNYGYTF
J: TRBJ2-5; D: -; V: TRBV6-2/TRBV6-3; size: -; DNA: TGTGCCAGCAGCCCCCCTAGGGACGGACCACAAGAGACCCAGTACTTC; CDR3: CASSPPRDGPQETQYF
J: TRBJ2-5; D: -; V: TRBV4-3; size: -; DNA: TGCGCCAGCAGCCAAGCCTCCGACAGTCAAGAGACCCAGTACTTC; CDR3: CASSQASDSQETQYF
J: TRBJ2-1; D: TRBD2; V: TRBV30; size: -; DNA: TGTGCCTGGAATGGGTTTAGCGGGAGTTCGAGCTCCTACAATGAGCAGTTCTTC; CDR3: CAWNGFSGSSSSYNEQFF
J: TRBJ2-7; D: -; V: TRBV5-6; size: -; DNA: TGTGCCAGCAGCGCGGGACAGTCCTACGAGCAGTACTTC; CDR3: CASSAGQSYEQYF
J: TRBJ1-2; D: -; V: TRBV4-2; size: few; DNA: TGTGCCAGCAGCCACGGCCTCGCGTCTAACTATGGCTACACCTTC; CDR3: CASSHGLASNYGYTF
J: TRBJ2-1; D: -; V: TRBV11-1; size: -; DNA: TGTGCCAGCAGCTTACGTCTCGCCTCCTACAATGAGCAGTTCTTC; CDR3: CASSLRLASYNEQFF
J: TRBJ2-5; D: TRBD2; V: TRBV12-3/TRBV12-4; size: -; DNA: TGTGCCAGCAGTTTAACACTAGCGGGGGGACGGGGGGAGACCCAGTACTTC; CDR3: CASSLTLAGGRGETQYF
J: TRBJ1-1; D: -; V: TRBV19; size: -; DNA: TGTGCCAGTAGTATCGGGGGGGCGAAGCTACTGACTGAAGCTTTCTTT; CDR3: CASSIGGAKLLTEAFF
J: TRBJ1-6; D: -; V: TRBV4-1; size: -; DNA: TGCGCCAGCAGCCCAGGACCGCGAAATCATTATAATTCACCCCTCCACTTT; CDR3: CASSPGPRNHYNSPLHF
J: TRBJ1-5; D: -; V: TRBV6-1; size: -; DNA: TGTGCCAGCGGGTTCTATCAGCCCCAGCATTTT; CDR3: CASGFYQPQHF
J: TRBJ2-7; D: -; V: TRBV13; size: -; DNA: TGTGCCAGCAGCTTAGAGGGGTTCCGGTCGAAAGAGCAGTACTTC; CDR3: CASSLEGFRSKEQYF
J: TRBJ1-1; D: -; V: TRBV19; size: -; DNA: TGTGCCAGTAGCAATATGAACACTGAAGCTTTCTTT; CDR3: CASSNMNTEAFF
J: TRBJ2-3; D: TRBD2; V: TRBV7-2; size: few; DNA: TGTGCCAGCAGCGGTCTAGCGGGAGTCAGCACAGATACGCAGTATTTT; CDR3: CASSGLAGVSTDTQYF
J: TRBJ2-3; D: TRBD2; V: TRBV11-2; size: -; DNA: TGTGCCAGCAGCTCGCTACTAGCGGGTATCACAGATACGCAGTATTTT; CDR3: CASSSLLAGITDTQYF